The T cell receptor beta chain described here comes from a study of glioma-infiltrating T cells after dendritic cell vaccination. No glioblastoma patient carried an isocitrate dehydrogenase mutation. Blood PBMC samples: pre-vaccination, two weeks post third vaccination, and at tumor progression. Clones were sequenced by immunoSEQ multiplex PCR, and TCRdb holds only the in-frame ones, with some missing. The sample consists of around 72,000 clones, about four fifths of them appearing once. The CDR3 is 13 residues long. Germline V gene sequence: CDR1 SGHDT, CDR2 YYEEEE. V trimming: 3 bases; J trimming: 5 bases; junction bases outside the gene matches: 4.

The sample here was blood, taken before dendritic cell vaccination. This TCR came from a human donor with glioblastoma. The chain links TRBV5-6 to TRBJ2-5, with 7 bases that match TRBD1. This CDR3 reads CASSYTGVETQYF. CDR3 in DNA: TGTGCCAGCAGCTACACAGGGGTTGAGACCCAGTACTTC.